This T cell receptor (beta chain) originates from a study of T cells in Graves' hyperthyroidism and ophthalmopathy. The overall study: Peripheral blood was collected at initial diagnosis, before any treatment. Overall study findings and caveats: Blood also carried most thyroid clonotypes expanded above 0.001.

Ophthalmopathy in the patients scored at least 3 on Clinical Activity Score and at least 4 on NOSPECS grade, lasting under 3 months. This clonotype appeared many times. Antigen unknown. TCR beta CDR3 region amplification was performed from RNA transcripts. During a first-round RT-PCR of the TCR CDR3, the HTBI primer set was used. TCRdb passed the multiplex PCR reads through MiXCR, listing each CDR3 protein once. The sample consists of some 570,000 distinct CDR3 sequences, 15% to 20% of them appearing once. This CDR3 spans 18 amino acids. Germline trimming cut 8 bases from V and 4 bases from J; bases unmatched to any gene: 20. The germline V gene encodes CDR1 MNHNS and CDR2 SASEGT.

This sequence originates from a woman aged 18 to 35 with Graves' ophthalmopathy. The sequenced material came from blood. This chain connects TRBV6-1 to TRBJ1-5; TRBD1 matches 7 bases. The CDR3 coding sequence is TGTGCCAGCTACAGGACAGGTGACTTTACCTTCGATAATCAGCCCCAGCATTTT. Amino acids: CASYRTGDFTFDNQPQHF.